These T cell receptor beta chains were read from a single sample in a study of shared clonotypes between healthy human individuals. Sequenced by immunoSEQ multiplex PCR; TCRdb stores in-frame clones only, minus some. The sample carries 100,000 or so clones, about 67% recorded once. Sequencing was performed on memory CD8+ T cells sorted from blood. The origin of the receptors is a woman aged 30 to 39 in good health. Each CDR3 is given with its conserved first and last residue. Each record gives: clone size, J gene, V gene, D gene, CDR3 DNA, CDR3 protein. A D gene is named only where the DNA matches it firmly. Clone size appears in some rows only: once, few, many, or a class for an expanded clone.

clone_size: once
j_call: TRBJ2-7
v_call: TRBV5-1
d_call: NA
cdr3_nt: TGCGCCAGCAGCTTGGACGGCTACGAGCAGTACTTC
cdr3_aa: CASSLDGYEQYF

clone_size: NA
j_call: TRBJ2-1
v_call: TRBV27
d_call: TRBD2
cdr3_nt: TGTGCCAGCCGACTAGCGGGAGGTTATGATGAGCAGTTCTTC
cdr3_aa: CASRLAGGYDEQFF

clone_size: NA
j_call: TRBJ2-2
v_call: TRBV9
d_call: TRBD2
cdr3_nt: TGTGCCAGCAGCGTTGACGTAGCGGGAGGGATTGGCGGGGAGCTGTTTTTT
cdr3_aa: CASSVDVAGGIGGELFF

clone_size: once
j_call: TRBJ2-1
v_call: TRBV18
d_call: TRBD2
cdr3_nt: TGTGCCAGCTCACTAGCGGGAGGGCCCCTCTACAATGAGCAGTTCTTC
cdr3_aa: CASSLAGGPLYNEQFF

clone_size: NA
j_call: TRBJ1-5
v_call: TRBV27
d_call: TRBD1
cdr3_nt: TGTGCCAGCAGTCGACAGGGGTGGGCTCAGCCCCAGCATTTT
cdr3_aa: CASSRQGWAQPQHF

clone_size: few
j_call: TRBJ2-1
v_call: TRBV25-1
d_call: NA
cdr3_nt: TGTGCCAGCAGTGACAACACCCGGATCACCTACAATGAGCAGTTCTTC
cdr3_aa: CASSDNTRITYNEQFF

clone_size: few
j_call: TRBJ1-6
v_call: TRBV19
d_call: NA
cdr3_nt: TGTGCCAGTAGTATGGTAAACAATAATTCACCCCTCCACTTT
cdr3_aa: CASSMVNNNSPLHF

clone_size: NA
j_call: TRBJ2-7
v_call: TRBV7-6
d_call: NA
cdr3_nt: TGTGCCAGCAGTTCCAAGATAGACGGAACGGGCCCCTACGAGCAGTACTTC
cdr3_aa: CASSSKIDGTGPYEQYF

clone_size: few
j_call: TRBJ2-7
v_call: TRBV10-3
d_call: TRBD2
cdr3_nt: TGTGCCATCAAACAGACTAGCGGGAGTCCCCCCTACGAGCAGTACTTC
cdr3_aa: CAIKQTSGSPPYEQYF

clone_size: NA
j_call: TRBJ1-3
v_call: TRBV11-2
d_call: NA
cdr3_nt: TGTGCCAGCAGCCCAACGGGGTTGATTCAGTTCTCTGGAAACACCATATATTTT
cdr3_aa: CASSPTGLIQFSGNTIYF

clone_size: NA
j_call: TRBJ2-3
v_call: TRBV14
d_call: TRBD2
cdr3_nt: TGTGCCAGCAGCCTAACTAGCGCAAGCACAGATACGCAGTATTTT
cdr3_aa: CASSLTSASTDTQYF

clone_size: NA
j_call: TRBJ2-2
v_call: TRBV9
d_call: NA
cdr3_nt: TGTGCCAGCAGCGTATCTTGGGGGAACACCGGGGAGCTGTTTTTT
cdr3_aa: CASSVSWGNTGELFF

clone_size: few
j_call: TRBJ2-1
v_call: TRBV10-1
d_call: NA
cdr3_nt: TGCGCCAGCAGTGAAACCCTTGCGGAGGCGAAGAATGAGCAGTTCTTC
cdr3_aa: CASSETLAEAKNEQFF

clone_size: NA
j_call: TRBJ1-2
v_call: TRBV21-1
d_call: NA
cdr3_nt: TGTGCCAGCAGCAAGGAAGGGGGCTCGAACTATGGCTACACCTTC
cdr3_aa: CASSKEGGSNYGYTF

clone_size: many
j_call: TRBJ2-7
v_call: TRBV9
d_call: TRBD1
cdr3_nt: TGTGCCAGCAGCCCGCGGACAGGTATAAGCGAGCAGTACTTC
cdr3_aa: CASSPRTGISEQYF

clone_size: NA
j_call: TRBJ1-4
v_call: TRBV10-3
d_call: NA
cdr3_nt: TGTGCCATCAGTGATGAAGAGGCAACTAATGAAAAACTGTTTTTT
cdr3_aa: CAISDEEATNEKLFF

clone_size: few
j_call: TRBJ2-3
v_call: TRBV10-1
d_call: TRBD2
cdr3_nt: TGCGCCAGCAGTGAGTCTCCGACTAGCGGCACCACAGATACGCAGTATTTT
cdr3_aa: CASSESPTSGTTDTQYF

clone_size: many
j_call: TRBJ2-2
v_call: TRBV6-4
d_call: TRBD1
cdr3_nt: TGTGCCAGCAGTGACTCTGGACAGGGGAACACCGGGGAGCTGTTTTTT
cdr3_aa: CASSDSGQGNTGELFF

clone_size: many
j_call: TRBJ1-1
v_call: TRBV29-1
d_call: NA
cdr3_nt: TGCAGCGGGTTCAAGGAGGACACTGAAGCTTTCTTT
cdr3_aa: CSGFKEDTEAFF

clone_size: once
j_call: TRBJ1-1
v_call: TRBV4-1
d_call: NA
cdr3_nt: TGCGCCAGCAGCCAAGCGAGTGTGAACACTGAAGCTTTCTTT
cdr3_aa: CASSQASVNTEAFF

clone_size: NA
j_call: TRBJ2-5
v_call: TRBV20-1
d_call: NA
cdr3_nt: TGCAGCCTCGGGGAGACCCAGTACTTC
cdr3_aa: CSLGETQYF

clone_size: NA
j_call: TRBJ1-1
v_call: TRBV6-6
d_call: NA
cdr3_nt: TGTGCCACCTCCTCAACCCAGATGAACACTGAAGCTTTCTTT
cdr3_aa: CATSSTQMNTEAFF

clone_size: NA
j_call: TRBJ2-1
v_call: TRBV25-1
d_call: TRBD2
cdr3_nt: TGTGCCAGCAGTGGGGTAGCGGGAGGGCCCCACAATGAGCAGTTCTTC
cdr3_aa: CASSGVAGGPHNEQFF

clone_size: many
j_call: TRBJ1-4
v_call: TRBV7-2
d_call: NA
cdr3_nt: TGTGCCAGCAGCTTAGGGTTACAGGTTAATGAAAAACTGTTTTTT
cdr3_aa: CASSLGLQVNEKLFF